A selection of T cell receptor beta chains follows, all from one sample in a study of shared clonotypes between healthy human individuals. Sequencing was performed with immunoSEQ multiplex PCR; in TCRdb, only in-frame clones are kept and a portion is missing. The sample carries over 400,000 clones, almost 80% recorded once. Sequencing was done on a sample of PBMCs. Every receptor here comes from a woman in her forties in good health. Some clones in this sample may be carry-over from other donors' samples. CDR3s include the opening cysteine and the closing phenylalanine or tryptophan. The D gene is left open where the match is weak. Expanded clones are given a class, and other clones once, few, many or no size at all.

TRBD2	TRBV30	TRBJ2-7	-	TGTGCCTGGGCGACTAGCGGGGGTTTCTCCTACGAGCAGTACTTC	CAWATSGGFSYEQYF
-	TRBV11-3	TRBJ1-1	-	TGTGCCAGCAGCAAGGGCCTTGGGGCTGAAGCTTTCTTT	CASSKGLGAEAFF
-	TRBV6-5	TRBJ1-5	-	TGTGCCAGCAGCTTAGTCGGGGGGCAGCCCCAGCATTTT	CASSLVGGQPQHF
TRBD2	TRBV5-1	TRBJ2-1	-	TGCGCCAGCAGCCCCCCGGGACTAGCGGGAGAGGGGCAGTTCTTC	CASSPPGLAGEGQFF
-	TRBV11-2	TRBJ2-1	once	TGTGCCAGCAGCCGACCCCTGGGCGGTCTCTACAATGAGCAGTTCTTC	CASSRPLGGLYNEQFF
-	TRBV7-2	TRBJ2-7	-	TGTGCCAGCAGCTTAGTGGTCGGGTCGACCTACGAGCAGTACTTC	CASSLVVGSTYEQYF
TRBD2	TRBV19	TRBJ2-1	-	TGTGCCAGTAGTACTCCGGGACTAGCGAAGGGTGAGCAGTTCTTC	CASSTPGLAKGEQFF
TRBD1	TRBV10-3	TRBJ2-5	-	TGTGCCATCAACAGGGGTCAACAAGAGACCCAGTACTTC	CAINRGQQETQYF
TRBD1	TRBV6-5	TRBJ2-7	-	TGTGCCAGCAGTTACGGGACAGGGGGCACCGACGAGCAGTACTTC	CASSYGTGGTDEQYF
TRBD1	TRBV29-1	TRBJ1-4	-	TGCAGCGCTGAGCAGGGGGCAGGGGAAAAACTGTTTTTT	CSAEQGAGEKLFF
TRBD2	TRBV10-3	TRBJ2-3	-	TGTGCCATCAGCACACCGGGACTAGCGGGGGGCTATACGCAGTATTTT	CAISTPGLAGGYTQYF
TRBD1	TRBV5-4	TRBJ1-1	-	TGTGCCAGCAGCTTGGCCACCGGGACAGACACTGAAGCTTTCTTT	CASSLATGTDTEAFF
-	TRBV2	TRBJ2-1	-	TGTGCCAGCAGGCCCCCCATTGCCTACAATGAGCAGTTCTTC	CASRPPIAYNEQFF
-	TRBV29-1	TRBJ2-5	-	TGCAGCGTTGAAAGGCCGGATCAAGAGACCCAGTACTTC	CSVERPDQETQYF
TRBD1	TRBV5-1	TRBJ1-3	-	TGCGCCAGCAGCACCACAGGGGTGGACACCATATATTTT	CASSTTGVDTIYF
-	TRBV9	TRBJ2-5	-	TGTGCCAGCTCTCGGGGGCTATCCCAAGAGACCCAGTACTTC	CASSRGLSQETQYF
-	TRBV5-1	TRBJ1-2	-	TGCGCCAGCAGCTTGGATCACGGAGAGTCTTATGGCTACACCTTC	CASSLDHGESYGYTF
-	TRBV7-9	TRBJ1-1	-	TGTGCCAGCAGCTTAGGAGGGGGGACTGAAGCTTTCTTT	CASSLGGGTEAFF
TRBD1	TRBV28	TRBJ1-5	few	TGTGCCAGCAGGACTTGGAGGGGGCCACAGAATCAGCCCCAGCATTTT	CASRTWRGPQNQPQHF